This passage covers 19 T cell receptor beta chains from one sample sequenced in a study of early T cells in non-severe SARS-CoV-2 infection. MiXCR was run by TCRdb on the 5' RACE reads, yielding one entry per CDR3 protein. The sample carries approximately 90,000 distinct CDR3 sequences, approximately 10% recorded once. Sequenced here: whole blood, sampled at baseline. Source of these receptors: an adult who was a healthcare worker with PCR-confirmed SARS-CoV-2 infection or an uninfected control (not recorded which).

This clonotype has ten or more counts. CDR3 sequence reads: CSVEDLAGPEAFF. In DNA, the CDR3 is TGCAGCGTTGAAGATCTGGCAGGTCCTGAAGCTTTCTTT. V is TRBV29-1 and J is TRBJ1-1; D is uncertain. Germline lookup yields CDR1 SQVTM and CDR2 ANQGSEA. The CDR3 has 13 amino acids. V gave up 0 bases and J gave up 6 bases, with 11 bases separating them.

V gene TRBV12-3 or TRBV12-4 combines with J gene TRBJ1-1; D remains ambiguous. The length of the CDR3 is 13 residues. With 10 bases removed from V and 2 bases from J, the gap between germline ends came to 14 bases. CDR3 sequence reads: CATRGLSNTEAFF. In DNA form, the CDR3 reads TGTGCCACCCGAGGACTTAGTAACACTGAAGCTTTCTTT.

At least ten counts were recorded for this clonotype. This chain links TRBV19 with TRBJ2-4, with 7 nucleotides matching TRBD2. The CDR3 covers 18 residues. The trim removed 5 bases at V and 1 base at J, leaving 14 bases unmatched. The V gene's germline CDR1 is LNHDA and CDR2 SQIVND (reference sequence). CDR3 amino acids: CASSDRDGTLAAKNIQYF. The DNA for the CDR3 is TGTGCCAGTAGTGATCGGGACGGAACACTAGCGGCCAAAAACATTCAGTACTTC. Full variable domain (rest looked up from reference TRBV19 and TRBJ2-4): DGGITQSPKYLFRKEGQNVTLSCEQNLNHDAMYWYRQDPGQGLRLIYYSQIVNDFQKGDIAEGYSVSREKKESFPLTVTSAQKNPTAFYLCASSDRDGTLAAKNIQYFGAGTRLSVL.

In regard to this clonotype: One end of the junction does not line up with germline, which may come from a read error. The chain carries TRBV6-2 or TRBV6-3 and TRBJ2-5; D may correspond to TRBD1 or TRBD2 (5 bases each). The CDR3 totals 13 residues. CDR1 and CDR2 from the germline V gene are MNHEY and SVGEGT. This CDR3 is CASTLIPDGTQYF. CDR3 coding DNA: TGTGCCAGCACGTTAATTCCGGATGGGACCCAATACTTC.

There are a few counts of this clonotype. The chain joins TRBV5-6 to TRBJ2-5; D could derive from TRBD1 or TRBD2 (6 bases each). Germline CDR1 and CDR2: SGHDT and YYEEEE. This CDR3 comprises 15 residues. V gave up 4 bases and J gave up 4 bases, with 17 bases separating them. The CDR3 region is CASSPTGRIGETQYF. The CDR3 coding sequence is TGTGCCAGCAGCCCAACAGGGAGGATAGGAGAGACCCAGTACTTC.

This clonotype was found many times. The CDR3 here is CATSETGGADTQYF. CDR3 coding DNA: TGTGCCACCAGTGAAACAGGGGGCGCAGATACGCAGTATTTT. V and J are TRBV24-1 and TRBJ2-3; 9 positions match TRBD1. The CDR3 is 14 amino acids. V trimming: 4 bases; J trimming: 4 bases; junction bases outside the gene matches: 2. The germline CDR1 and CDR2 sequences are KGHDR and SFDVKD.

The chain links TRBV29-1 to TRBJ2-1, with 12 positions matching TRBD2. CDR1 and CDR2 (germline): SQVTM, ANQGSEA. The CDR3 length is 13 residues. V was pared by 5 bases and J by 9 bases, with 5 bases of the junction left unmatched. The CDR3 nucleotides are TGCAGCGTTCGACTAGCGGGAGAGGGTGAGCAGTTCTTC. This encodes CSVRLAGEGEQFF.

Remarks on this clonotype: A much bigger clone sits one base away, suggesting this may be a read error. J is TRBJ1-2 and V is TRBV7-9, with unresolved D. V gave up 0 bases and J gave up 3 bases, with 5 bases separating them. Germline V gene data show CDR1 as SEHNR and CDR2 as FQNEAQ (reference sequence). The CDR3 loop spans 13 amino acids. CDR3 coding DNA: TGTGCCAGCAGCTTAGCAGCGGACTATGGCTACACCTTC. Translating gives CASSLAADYGYTF.

This clonotype occurred many times. The V call is TRBV7-2, the J call TRBJ1-1, with D uncertain. CDR1 and CDR2 from the germline V gene are SGHTA and FQGNSA. The CDR3 runs to 13 residues. Trimming took off 3 bases at V and 1 base at J, with 6 bases between the two ends. CDR3 amino acids: CASSFRQNTEAFF. CDR3 coding DNA: TGTGCCAGCAGCTTCCGACAGAACACTGAAGCTTTCTTT.

The chain has TRBV7-9 and TRBJ2-2; TRBD1 or TRBD2 may be the D gene (5 bases each). Trimming pared 1 base from V and 3 bases from J, leaving 12 bases between. The CDR3 length is 16 residues. The germline gives CDR1 SEHNR, CDR2 FQNEAQ (reference sequence). The CDR3 region has the DNA TGTGCCAGCAGCTTAGGGGGGTCCATGGACACCGGGGAGCTGTTTTTT. This gives the protein CASSLGGSMDTGELFF.

The J gene is TRBJ1-3, the V gene TRBV7-8; a possible D gene is TRBD1 (5 bases). The CDR3 runs 15 residues. Germline V CDR1 and CDR2: SGHVS, FQNEAQ. Trimming pared 5 bases from V and 4 bases from J, leaving 15 bases between. The CDR3: CASSLQGFSGNTIYF. The CDR3, as DNA: TGTGCCAGCAGCCTTCAGGGATTCTCCGGAAACACCATATATTTT.

The chain combines TRBV7-9 with TRBJ2-3; TRBD2 matches 9 bases. The CDR3 is 16 residues long. V gave up 5 bases and J gave up 4 bases; unmatched junction bases: 10. Germline V CDR1 and CDR2: SEHNR, FQNEAQ (reference sequence). This CDR3 is CASSVRRGGAPDTQYF. In DNA, the CDR3 is TGTGCCAGCAGCGTGAGGCGCGGGGGGGCCCCAGATACGCAGTATTTT. Filled out from reference TRBV7-9 and TRBJ2-3, the complete variable domain reads DTGVSQNPRHKITKRGQNVTFRCDPISEHNRLYWYRQTLGQGPEFLTYFQNEAQLEKSRLLSDRFSAERPKGSFSTLEIQRTEQGDSAMYLCASSVRRGGAPDTQYFGPGTRLTVL.

This clonotype has only a few counts. The rearrangement uses TRBV7-2 and TRBJ1-2; a weak D match, TRBD1 (5 bases). Looked up from germline, CDR1 is SGHTA and CDR2 is FQGNSA. The CDR3 has 14 amino acids. Trimming removed 3 bases from V and 4 bases from J, with 12 bases in between. CDR3 DNA sequence: TGTGCCAGCAGCTTCCCCAGGGAAAGCTATGGCTACACCTTC. This translates into CASSFPRESYGYTF.

This clonotype was picked up many times. This rearrangement joins TRBV12-3 or TRBV12-4 to TRBJ2-2, with D perhaps given as TRBD1 or TRBD2 (5 bases each). V was trimmed by 3 bases and J by 5 bases, leaving 10 bases between them. The CDR3 contains 14 residues. The CDR3 DNA reads TGTGCCAGCAGTTTTCCCTGGGGGACCGGGGAGCTGTTTTTT. Protein sequence: CASSFPWGTGELFF.

In this sample, this clonotype turned up many times. V usage is TRBV15 and J usage is TRBJ2-7; D gene ambiguous. Per the germline V gene, CDR1 is LNHNV and CDR2 is YYDKDF (reference sequence). There are 15 residues in the CDR3. Trimming shortened V by 0 bases and J by 0 bases, and 9 bases separated the two germline ends. CDR3 in amino acids: CATSRELPSSYEQYF. The CDR3, as DNA: TGTGCCACCAGCAGAGAACTTCCGAGCTCCTACGAGCAGTACTTC.

In its sample, this clonotype was seen a few times. V and J are TRBV2 and TRBJ2-3; TRBD2 aligns across 10 bases. J gave up 6 bases and V 9 bases, and 9 bases lay outside the gene matches. The CDR3 extends over 14 amino acids. Germline V CDR1 and CDR2: SNHLY, FYNNEI. The DNA of the CDR3 is TGTGCCAGGATATCTAGCGGGAGTAGGGATACGCAGTATTTT. It translates to CARISSGSRDTQYF. Full variable domain (outside the CDR3, taken from reference TRBV2 and TRBJ2-3): EPEVTQTPSHQVTQMGQEVILRCVPISNHLYFYWYRQILGQKVEFLVSFYNNEISEKSEIFDDQFSVERPDGSNFTLKIRSTKLEDSAMYFCARISSGSRDTQYFGPGTRLTVL.

This chain connects TRBV14 to TRBJ2-7, with D uncertain. This CDR3 spans 12 amino acids. CDR1 SGHDN and CDR2 FVKESK come from the germline V gene. Trimming shortened V by 2 bases and J by 1 base, and 3 bases separated the two germline ends. DNA of the CDR3: TGTGCCAGCAGCCAAATTTCCTACGAGCAGTACTTC. It yields the protein CASSQISYEQYF.

This clonotype was counted ten times or more. The genes are TRBV5-1 and TRBJ1-5, with D perhaps matching TRBD1 (5 bases). The CDR3 totals 15 residues. CDR1 and CDR2 (germline): SGHRS, YFSETQ. V lost 0 bases and J 2 bases, leaving 9 bases between the germline ends. CDR3 DNA: TGCGCCAGCAGCTTGGTGGGGGACGGCAATCAGCCCCAGCATTTT. As protein: CASSLVGDGNQPQHF.

This clonotype has a handful of counts. The chain links TRBV15 to TRBJ2-3; D is ambiguous. Trimming took off 0 bases at V and 3 bases at J, with 10 bases between the two ends. Looked up from germline, CDR1 is LNHNV and CDR2 is YYDKDF (reference sequence). CDR3 size: 15 residues. CDR3 sequence reads: CATSREDLETDTQYF. The CDR3 DNA is TGTGCCACCAGCAGAGAGGATCTTGAGACAGATACGCAGTATTTT. Looking up the rest from reference TRBV15 and TRBJ2-3 gives the full variable domain: DAMVIQNPRYQVTQFGKPVTLSCSQTLNHNVMYWYQQKSSQAPKLLFHYYDKDFNNEADTPDNFQSRRPNTSFCFLDIRSPGLGDTAMYLCATSREDLETDTQYFGPGTRLTVL.